The TCR beta chain described here comes from a study of siplizumab effects on memory and regulatory T cells (dated by TCRdb to the late 2010s). For the study in its entirety: The study examined how the anti-CD2 antibody siplizumab affects alloreactive T-cell subsets in allogeneic mixed lymphocyte reactions built from human PBMCs. The paper's findings and limits, for the study overall: Among mappable alloreactive CD4+ clones, the Treg-derived fraction averaged 68.8% with siplizumab versus around 29% in control reactions. Unstimulated naive T cells appeared to be more diverse than memory T cells, and naive cells seemed to make a substantial contribution to the alloresponse. The cumulative frequency of alloreactive sequences traceable to unstimulated CD4+ memory T cells was significantly reduced by siplizumab. Whether proliferating Tregs from siplizumab cultures were suppressive was not functionally confirmed. Because sequences below about 10^-5 frequency were poorly captured, only a minor fraction of alloreactive clones could be mapped to unstimulated subsets. Roughly 75-97% of proliferating CD4+ or CD8+ clones could not be assigned a naive or memory phenotype.

The library was produced with the immunoSEQ multiplex PCR assay. Roughly 10^5 TCR templates per sample were assayed on the deep sequencing platform. Genomic DNA extracted from sorted T cells was used for TCRbeta CDR3 sequencing. The original pipeline was this. Clonal analysis of TCRbeta CDR3 data was done in the R programming language. Alloreactive CD4+ and CD8+ clones were identified by comparing unstimulated samples to CFSE-low samples taken after the reaction. By matching sequences to the repertoires of sorted unstimulated Treg and non-Treg cells, each alloreactive CD4+ clone was assigned a regulatory or non-regulatory origin. TCRdb re-hosts the immuneACCESS table, in-frame sequences only. Its copies lack some clones; in the studies checked, an unresolved V gene accounts for under half of them, and the cause for the rest is not known. V and J calls and clone size are those listed in that table; D and trimming were worked out from the DNA. The sample table holds 100,000 to 110,000 clones, of which more than 85% were seen once. Of the sample, about 0.15% is held by the ten largest clones.

Sorted unstimulated T cells, along with proliferating T cells recovered from mixed lymphocyte reactions, underwent TCRbeta CDR3 sequencing. Fresh whole blood from 9 to 11 HLA-typed healthy donors was used as the source from which PBMCs were isolated. The germline V gene (reference sequence) yields SGHNT for CDR1 and YYREEE for CDR2. Including the terminal cysteine and phenylalanine, the CDR3 comprises 12 residues. Only the CDR3 part of the read is kept: 36 bases, read in frame from the first base. The trim is 0 bases for V and 8 bases for J, with a gap of 5 bases between the germline ends. To note about this clone: What this receptor recognizes is not known. Base qualities are not provided; no much larger clone lies one nucleotide away.

Sequenced: CD4+ T cells sorted from blood. Recombination joined TRBV5-4 with TRBJ2-2, with no confident D gene call. This clonotype was sampled from a human donor in good health. The base sequence is TGTGCCAGCAGCTTGGTATCGGGGGAGCTGTTTTTT. It codes for CASSLVSGELFF.